Listed below are T cell receptor beta chains from one sample, sequenced in a study of blood T cell repertoires in COVID-19. Profiled with immunoSEQ multiplex PCR; TCRdb holds only in-frame clones, not every one. The sample records more than 250,000 clones, roughly nine tenths being singletons. Source material: PBMCs or T cells enriched from blood (not recorded which). Receptors were obtained from a woman aged 25-40 years who had recovered from COVID-19. Each CDR3 is given with its conserved first and last residue.

CDR3 protein	CDR3 length	V gene	J gene
CASSYDGGSGMTYEQYF	17	TRBV6-2/TRBV6-3	TRBJ2-7
CASSGGASWGQPQHF	15	TRBV2	TRBJ1-5
CASSPGGSYEQYF	13	TRBV9	TRBJ2-7
CASSLAPLDTEAFF	14	TRBV13	TRBJ1-1
CASSIRRQGSFGNTIYF	17	TRBV19	TRBJ1-3
CASSLRRGYNEQFF	14	TRBV28	TRBJ2-1
CASSPTTGGGQYF	13	TRBV3-1/TRBV3-2	TRBJ2-7
CASSPQDRVKTGELFF	16	TRBV28	TRBJ2-2
CASRTTGTSGRGWHNSYNEQFF	22	TRBV5-1	TRBJ2-1
CASSSTGELFF	11	TRBV7-2	TRBJ2-2
CASSPGQVNEKLFF	14	TRBV7-2	TRBJ1-4
CAWSRDRPYEQYF	13	TRBV30	TRBJ2-7
CASKGGGAPAGNTIYF	16	TRBV28	TRBJ1-3
CASSLGSGTGEQYF	14	TRBV7-2	TRBJ2-7
CASSSSGTANYGYTF	15	TRBV5-4	TRBJ1-2
CASSPKGDRNEKLFF	15	TRBV27	TRBJ1-4
CASTPSGTGAYEQYF	15	TRBV25-1	TRBJ2-7
CASSQVGGANYGYTF	15	TRBV3-1/TRBV3-2	TRBJ1-2
CASRGSADIQYF	12	TRBV5-1	TRBJ2-4
CASSSGGAEGNTIYF	15	TRBV7-8	TRBJ1-3
CASSLGGGLNEQFF	14	TRBV4-2	TRBJ2-1
CASRAGGGTDTQYF	14	TRBV6-5	TRBJ2-3
CASSPRDRGEKLFF	14	TRBV18	TRBJ1-4
CASSSQGIGSGEQFF	15	TRBV7-2	TRBJ2-1
CASSSGGQGTYGYTF	15	TRBV7-2	TRBJ1-2
CASSLRQGTYEQYF	14	TRBV7-2	TRBJ2-7
CAISSQGTHNTGELFF	16	TRBV10-3	TRBJ2-2
CASSRTSGGSTDTQYF	16	TRBV7-2	TRBJ2-3
CASSEGADYGYTF	13	TRBV5-8	TRBJ1-2
CASSLWGGETQYF	13	TRBV12-5	TRBJ2-5
CASSVGPGQGSQPQHF	16	TRBV9	TRBJ1-5
CASSTGNSQSNQPQHF	16	TRBV19	TRBJ1-5
CASSRGTGPSSGNTIYF	17	TRBV3-1/TRBV3-2	TRBJ1-3
CASSPLLAGELFF	13	TRBV25-1	TRBJ2-2
CASSLGGQLVEKLFF	15	TRBV7-2	TRBJ1-4
CASSQDGTGYSNQPQHF	17	TRBV4-2	TRBJ1-5